The 11 T cell receptor beta chains below were found in one sample sequenced in a study of blood T cell repertoires in COVID-19. This table comes from immunoSEQ multiplex PCR, and its TCRdb copy is limited to in-frame clones, with some not included. This table has about 220,000 clones, about 80% appearing once. Sequenced: PBMCs or T cells enriched from blood (not recorded which). The receptor set was obtained from a woman aged 40-49 years with acute COVID-19.

J is TRBJ2-2 and V is TRBV6-5; D perhaps matches TRBD1 (5 bases). The germline V gene encodes CDR1 MNHEY and CDR2 SVGAGI. The V end lost 8 bases, the J end lost 7 bases, and 17 bases lay between the germline ends. CDR3 length equals 14 residues. This CDR3 is CASAVTVSHGELFF. The CDR3 DNA reads as TGTGCCAGCGCCGTGACAGTAAGTCACGGGGAGCTGTTTTTT.

The chain uses TRBV11-2 and TRBJ1-1; 7 bases line up with TRBD1. CDR1 SGHAT and CDR2 FQNNGV come from the germline V gene. The CDR3 sequence is 16 residues long. After removal of 4 bases from V and 8 bases from J, the junction contained 16 bases not matched to a gene. In DNA, the CDR3 is TGTGCCAGCAGCTCCGATTTACAGGGGACCCCAAGGGAAGCTTTCTTT. It yields the protein CASSSDLQGTPREAFF.

This clone was seen once. V is TRBV7-6 and J is TRBJ1-1; 11 nucleotides align to TRBD1. The CDR3 loop spans 14 amino acids. J lost 5 bases, V lost 4 bases, and 3 bases had no gene match. Germline CDR1 and CDR2: SGHVS and FNYEAQ. CDR3 sequence (DNA): TGTGCCAGCAGCTCGGGACAGGGGGTGACTGAAGCTTTCTTT. Its translation: CASSSGQGVTEAFF. Filled out from reference TRBV7-6 and TRBJ1-1, the complete variable domain reads GAGVSQSPRYKVTKRGQDVALRCDPISGHVSLYWYRQALGQGPEFLTYFNYEAQQDKSGLPNDRFSAERPEGSISTLTIQRTEQRDSAMYRCASSSGQGVTEAFFGQGTRLTVV.

The J gene is TRBJ2-1, the V gene TRBV6-2 or TRBV6-3, with 10 bases matching TRBD2. The V and J ends lost 0 bases and 10 bases, in that order; junction bases with no gene match: 12. This CDR3 region has 17 residues. CDR1 and CDR2 from the germline V gene are MNHEY and SVGEGT. The CDR3 nucleotides are TGTGCCAGCAGTTACTCTATCATAGCGGGAGGCCTAGGGGAGCAGTTCTTC. Its protein product is CASSYSIIAGGLGEQFF.

The J gene is TRBJ2-3, the V gene TRBV5-1; TRBD1 might be the D (5 bases). Per the germline V gene, CDR1 is SGHRS and CDR2 is YFSETQ. The V end was cut by 3 bases, the J end by 0 bases, with 14 bases between. The CDR3 runs to 16 residues. DNA for the CDR3: TGCGCCAGCAGCTGGGGCCGGGCTCGTAGCACAGATACGCAGTATTTT. Amino acids: CASSWGRARSTDTQYF.

The chain recombines TRBV9 with TRBJ2-7; 11 bases fit TRBD2. Per the germline V gene, CDR1 is SGDLS and CDR2 is YYNGEE. Trimming took 4 bases from V and 4 from J; bases not matched to a gene: 7. This CDR3 is 15 amino acids long. The CDR3 sequence is CASSPETSGVYEQYF. CDR3 bases: TGTGCCAGCAGCCCAGAGACTAGCGGGGTTTACGAGCAGTACTTC.

This chain joins TRBV10-2 and TRBJ1-5; D call uncertain. This CDR3 has 14 amino acids. Germline V gene sequence: CDR1 WSHSY, CDR2 SAAADI. V was pared by 10 bases and J by 0 bases, with 13 bases between. CDR3 sequence reads: CATPVVYSNQPQHF. CDR3 sequence (DNA): TGCGCCACCCCGGTGGTCTATAGCAATCAGCCCCAGCATTTT.

The chain has TRBV5-1 and TRBJ1-2; tentatively, D is TRBD1 (5 bases). This CDR3 spans 13 amino acids. Germline values: CDR1 SGHRS, CDR2 YFSETQ. V was cut by 4 bases and J by 8 bases, with 15 bases left in between. As DNA, the CDR3 is TGCGCCAGCAGCATGGGGACCGGAGGGGGCTACACCTTC. It encodes CASSMGTGGGYTF.

This clone was counted once. CDR3 nucleotide sequence: TGTGCCAGCAGCGTACAGGGAGATACGCAGTATTTT. Amino acid sequence: CASSVQGDTQYF. The V and J genes are TRBV9 and TRBJ2-3, with TRBD1 as a possible D gene (5 bases). The CDR3 runs to 12 residues. Germline V gene lookup returns CDR1 SGDLS and CDR2 YYNGEE. Trimming removed 1 base from V and 5 bases from J, with 5 bases in between. Full variable domain (missing parts from reference TRBV9 and TRBJ2-3): DSGVTQTPKHLITATGQRVTLRCSPRSGDLSVYWYQQSLDQGLQFLIQYYNGEERAKGNILERFSAQQFPDLHSELNLSSLELGDSALYFCASSVQGDTQYFGPGTRLTVL.

This clone was observed a single time. The rearrangement joins TRBV27 to TRBJ1-5; 7 bases match TRBD1. Germline CDR1 reads MNHEY; CDR2 reads SMNVEV (reference sequence). The CDR3 totals 15 residues. Losses at the gene ends were 3 bases for V and 2 bases for J; bases not matched to a gene: 4. CDR3 amino acids: CASSLGQGGNQPQHF. The CDR3 bases are TGTGCCAGCAGTTTGGGGCAGGGGGGCAATCAGCCCCAGCATTTT.

The J gene is TRBJ2-2, the V gene TRBV27; the match to TRBD1 covers 7 bases. CDR1 is MNHEY, CDR2 SMNVEV, per germline (reference sequence). This CDR3 region has 15 residues. The ends lost 0 bases at V and 4 bases at J; junction bases unmatched: 2. In DNA form, the CDR3 reads TGTGCCAGCAGTTTATCGGGACAGTCCACCGGGGAGCTGTTTTTT. This encodes CASSLSGQSTGELFF.